This T cell receptor beta chain came from a study of blood T cells in healthy people across ages. This clonotype was seen only a few times. Antigen unknown. Primed by a sample-barcoded 5' primer and a J-beta primer mix, a second PCR proceeded for about 7 to 11 cycles. TCRdb reprocessed the 5' RACE reads via MiXCR and lists one record per CDR3 protein. The repertoire includes hundreds of thousands of distinct CDR3 sequences, roughly 21% of them detected once, and around 3.4% sits in the top ten. In terms of origin and age, donors were healthy Caucasian individuals from Russia aged roughly 6 to 95. At least 7 million PBMCs were isolated per sample. Samples each yielded at least 5 micrograms of total RNA. Overall study findings and caveats: TCR beta diversity per million T cells fell roughly linearly with age.

V lost 1 base and J lost 5, with 18 bases in between. The CDR3 covers 16 residues. The germline CDR1 and CDR2 sequences are SGHVS and FNYEAQ. The TCR originated in a man in his 70s in good health. This sequence joins TRBV7-6 and TRBJ2-7; tentative D call: TRBD2 (6 bases). Sequencing was carried out using blood. The CDR3 DNA reads TGTGCCAGCAGCTTAGGGGAGGCTAGCCGGTACGACGAGCAGTACTTC. Its translation is CASSLGEASRYDEQYF. The variable domain in full, with the rest retrieved from reference TRBV7-6 and TRBJ2-7, is GAGVSQSPRYKVTKRGQDVALRCDPISGHVSLYWYRQALGQGPEFLTYFNYEAQQDKSGLPNDRFSAERPEGSISTLTIQRTEQRDSAMYRCASSLGEASRYDEQYFGPGTRLTVT.